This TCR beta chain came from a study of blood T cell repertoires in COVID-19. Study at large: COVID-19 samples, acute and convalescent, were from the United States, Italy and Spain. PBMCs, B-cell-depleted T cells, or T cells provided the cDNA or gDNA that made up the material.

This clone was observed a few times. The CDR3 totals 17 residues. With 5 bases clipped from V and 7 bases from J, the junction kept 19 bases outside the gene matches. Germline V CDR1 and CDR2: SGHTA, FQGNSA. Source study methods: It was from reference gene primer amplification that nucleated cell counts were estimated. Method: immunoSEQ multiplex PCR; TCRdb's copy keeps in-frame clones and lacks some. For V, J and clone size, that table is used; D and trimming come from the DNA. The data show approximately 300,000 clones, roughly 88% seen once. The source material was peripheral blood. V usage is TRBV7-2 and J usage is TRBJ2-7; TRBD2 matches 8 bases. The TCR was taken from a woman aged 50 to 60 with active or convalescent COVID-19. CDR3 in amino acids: CASSPAGVLAGGGEQYF. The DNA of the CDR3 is TGTGCCAGCAGCCCGGCCGGCGTTCTTGCGGGAGGTGGAGAGCAGTACTTC.